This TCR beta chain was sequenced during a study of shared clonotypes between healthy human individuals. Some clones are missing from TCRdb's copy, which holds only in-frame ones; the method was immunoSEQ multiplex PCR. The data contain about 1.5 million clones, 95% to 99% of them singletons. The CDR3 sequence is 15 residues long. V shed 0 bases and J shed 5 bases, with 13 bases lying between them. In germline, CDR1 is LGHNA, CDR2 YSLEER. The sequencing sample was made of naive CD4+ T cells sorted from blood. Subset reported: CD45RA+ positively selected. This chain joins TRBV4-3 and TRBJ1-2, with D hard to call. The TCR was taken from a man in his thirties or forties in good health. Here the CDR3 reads CASSQDRTLLYGYTF. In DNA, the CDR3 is TGCGCCAGCAGCCAAGATCGGACGCTCCTTTATGGCTACACCTTC.